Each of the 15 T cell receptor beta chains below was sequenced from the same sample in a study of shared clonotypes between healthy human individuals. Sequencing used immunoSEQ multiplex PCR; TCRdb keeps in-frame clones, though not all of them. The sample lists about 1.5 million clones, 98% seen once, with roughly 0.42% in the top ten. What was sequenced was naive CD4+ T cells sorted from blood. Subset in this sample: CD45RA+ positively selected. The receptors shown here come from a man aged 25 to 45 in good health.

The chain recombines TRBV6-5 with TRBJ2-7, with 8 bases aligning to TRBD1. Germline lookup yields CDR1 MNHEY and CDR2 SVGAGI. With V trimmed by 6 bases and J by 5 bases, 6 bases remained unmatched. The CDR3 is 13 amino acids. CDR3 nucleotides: TGTGCCAGCAGGAGGACAGGGTTCAACGAGCAGTACTTC. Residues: CASRRTGFNEQYF.

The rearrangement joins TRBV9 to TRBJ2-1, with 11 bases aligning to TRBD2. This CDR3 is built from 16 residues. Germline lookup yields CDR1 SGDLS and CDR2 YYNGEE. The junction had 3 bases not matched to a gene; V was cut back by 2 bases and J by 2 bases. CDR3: CASSVTSGETYNEQFF. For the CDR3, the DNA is TGTGCCAGCAGCGTGACTAGCGGGGAGACCTACAATGAGCAGTTCTTC.

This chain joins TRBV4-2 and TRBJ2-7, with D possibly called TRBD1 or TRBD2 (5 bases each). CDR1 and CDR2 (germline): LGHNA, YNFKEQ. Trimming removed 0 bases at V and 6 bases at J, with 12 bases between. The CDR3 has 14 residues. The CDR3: CASSQDRGTTEQYF. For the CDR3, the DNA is TGTGCCAGCAGCCAAGATCGGGGCACGACCGAGCAGTACTTC.

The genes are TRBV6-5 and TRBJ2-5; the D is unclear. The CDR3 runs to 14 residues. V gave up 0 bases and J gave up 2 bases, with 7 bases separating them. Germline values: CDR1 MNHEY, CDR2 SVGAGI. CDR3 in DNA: TGTGCCAGCAGTTACTCAGTCGGGCAAGAGACCCAGTACTTC. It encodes CASSYSVGQETQYF.

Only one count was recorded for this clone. The CDR3 spells CASSERTTTNEKLFF. CDR3 DNA: TGTGCCAGCAGTGAAAGGACAACAACTAATGAAAAACTGTTTTTT. The V gene is TRBV2, the J gene TRBJ1-4, with D perhaps matching TRBD1 (5 bases). V lost 2 bases to trimming and J lost 0 bases, with 7 bases between them. The CDR3 loop spans 15 amino acids. Germline CDR1 reads SNHLY; CDR2 reads FYNNEI.

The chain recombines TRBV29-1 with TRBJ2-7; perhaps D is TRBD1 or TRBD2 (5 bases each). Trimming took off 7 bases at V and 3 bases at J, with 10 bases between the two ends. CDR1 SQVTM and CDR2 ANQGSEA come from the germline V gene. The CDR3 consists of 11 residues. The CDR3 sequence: CSGGGRYEQYF. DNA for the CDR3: TGCAGCGGTGGGGGTCGCTACGAGCAGTACTTC.

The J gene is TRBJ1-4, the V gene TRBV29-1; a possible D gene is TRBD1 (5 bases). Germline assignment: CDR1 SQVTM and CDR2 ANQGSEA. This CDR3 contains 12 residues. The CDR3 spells CIARGGNEKLFF. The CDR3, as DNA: TGCATCGCCCGCGGGGGTAATGAAAAACTGTTTTTT.

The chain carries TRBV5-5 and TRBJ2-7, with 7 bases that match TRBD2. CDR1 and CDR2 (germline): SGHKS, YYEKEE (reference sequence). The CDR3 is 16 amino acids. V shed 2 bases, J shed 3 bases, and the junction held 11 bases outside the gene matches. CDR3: CASSFGLVLLDYEQYF. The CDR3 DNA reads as TGTGCCAGCAGCTTCGGACTAGTTTTGTTAGACTACGAGCAGTACTTC.

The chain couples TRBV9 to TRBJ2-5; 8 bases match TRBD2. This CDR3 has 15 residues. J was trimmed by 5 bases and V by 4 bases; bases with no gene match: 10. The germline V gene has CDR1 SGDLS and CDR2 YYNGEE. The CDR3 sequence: CASSKTGGPWETQYF. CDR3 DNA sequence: TGTGCCAGCAGCAAAACGGGAGGGCCTTGGGAGACCCAGTACTTC.

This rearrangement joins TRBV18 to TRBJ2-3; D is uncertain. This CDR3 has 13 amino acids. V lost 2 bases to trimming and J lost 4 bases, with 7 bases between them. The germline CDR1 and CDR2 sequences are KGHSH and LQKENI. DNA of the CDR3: TGTGCCAGCTCACCAGGAGAAGCAGATACGCAGTATTTT. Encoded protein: CASSPGEADTQYF.

CDR3 sequence (DNA): TGCGCCAGCAGCTCGGGACTGAGACCTTCTACCTACGAGCAGTACTTC. Translation: CASSSGLRPSTYEQYF. The chain carries TRBV5-1 and TRBJ2-7; TRBD2 is a possible D gene (6 bases). Per germline, CDR1 SGHRS and CDR2 YFSETQ. V gave up 3 bases and J gave up 2 bases, with 18 bases separating them. CDR3 length: 16 amino acids.

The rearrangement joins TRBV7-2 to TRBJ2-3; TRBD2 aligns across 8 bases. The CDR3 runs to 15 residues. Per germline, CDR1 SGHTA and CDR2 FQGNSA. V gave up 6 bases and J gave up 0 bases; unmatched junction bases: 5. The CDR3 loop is CASRLSGASTDTQYF. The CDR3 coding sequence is TGTGCCAGCAGACTTAGCGGGGCAAGCACAGATACGCAGTATTTT.

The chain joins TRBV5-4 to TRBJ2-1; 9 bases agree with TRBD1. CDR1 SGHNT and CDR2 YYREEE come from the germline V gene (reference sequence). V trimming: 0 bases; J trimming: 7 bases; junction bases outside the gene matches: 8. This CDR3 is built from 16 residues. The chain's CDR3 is CASSLESQGALNEQFF. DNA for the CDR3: TGTGCCAGCAGCTTGGAATCACAGGGGGCGCTGAATGAGCAGTTCTTC.

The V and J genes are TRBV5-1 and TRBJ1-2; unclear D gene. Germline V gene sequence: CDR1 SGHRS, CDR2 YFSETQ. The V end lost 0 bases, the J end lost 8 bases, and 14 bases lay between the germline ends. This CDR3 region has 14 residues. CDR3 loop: CASSLEGLSRGYTF. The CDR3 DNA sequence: TGCGCCAGCAGCTTGGAGGGTTTGTCTAGAGGCTACACCTTC.

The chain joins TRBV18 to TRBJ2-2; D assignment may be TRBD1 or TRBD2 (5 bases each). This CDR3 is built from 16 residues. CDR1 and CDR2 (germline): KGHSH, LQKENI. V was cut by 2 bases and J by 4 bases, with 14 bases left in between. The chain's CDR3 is CASSPGQAELTGELFF. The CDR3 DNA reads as TGTGCCAGCTCACCAGGACAAGCGGAGCTCACCGGGGAGCTGTTTTTT.